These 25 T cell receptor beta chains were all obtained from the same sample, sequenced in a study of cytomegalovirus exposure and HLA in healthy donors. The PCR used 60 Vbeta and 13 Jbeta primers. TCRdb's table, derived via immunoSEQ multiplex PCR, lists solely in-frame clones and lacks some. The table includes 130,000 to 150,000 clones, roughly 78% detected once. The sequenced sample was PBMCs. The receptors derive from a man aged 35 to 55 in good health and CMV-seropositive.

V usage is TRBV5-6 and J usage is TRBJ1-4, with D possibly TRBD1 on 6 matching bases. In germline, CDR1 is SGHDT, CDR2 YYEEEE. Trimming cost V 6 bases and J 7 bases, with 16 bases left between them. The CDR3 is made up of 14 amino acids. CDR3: CASTISTGFEKLFF. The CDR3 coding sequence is TGTGCCAGCACCATCTCTACAGGGTTTGAAAAACTGTTTTTT. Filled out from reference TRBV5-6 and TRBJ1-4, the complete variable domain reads DAGVTQSPTHLIKTRGQQVTLRCSPKSGHDTVSWYQQALGQGPQFIFQYYEEEERQRGNFPDRFSGHQFPNYSSELNVNALLLGDSALYLCASTISTGFEKLFFGSGTQLSVL.

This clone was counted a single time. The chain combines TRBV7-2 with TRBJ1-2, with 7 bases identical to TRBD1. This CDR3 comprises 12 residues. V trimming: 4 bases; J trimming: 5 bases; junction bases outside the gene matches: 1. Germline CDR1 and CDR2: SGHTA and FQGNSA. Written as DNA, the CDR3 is TGTGCCAGCAGCTCGACAGGGTATGGCTACACCTTC. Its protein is CASSSTGYGYTF.

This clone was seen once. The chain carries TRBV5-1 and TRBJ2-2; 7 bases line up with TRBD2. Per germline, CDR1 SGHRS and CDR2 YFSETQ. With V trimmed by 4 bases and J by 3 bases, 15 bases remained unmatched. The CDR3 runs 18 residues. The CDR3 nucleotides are TGCGCCAGCAGCCTGACCGTAGGGAGGGGCTCTTACACCGGGGAGCTGTTTTTT. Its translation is CASSLTVGRGSYTGELFF.

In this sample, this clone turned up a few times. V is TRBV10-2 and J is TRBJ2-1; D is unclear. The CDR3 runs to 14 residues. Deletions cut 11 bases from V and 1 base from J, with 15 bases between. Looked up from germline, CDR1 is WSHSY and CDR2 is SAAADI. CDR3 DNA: TGCGCCGTCAACAAGGCGGATTCCTACAATGAGCAGTTCTTC. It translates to CAVNKADSYNEQFF.

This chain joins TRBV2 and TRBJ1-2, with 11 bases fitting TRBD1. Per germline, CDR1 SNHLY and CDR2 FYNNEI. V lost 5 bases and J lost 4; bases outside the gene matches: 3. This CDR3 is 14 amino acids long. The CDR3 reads CASSPGQGGYGYTF. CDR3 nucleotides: TGTGCCAGCAGTCCGGGACAGGGGGGCTATGGCTACACCTTC.

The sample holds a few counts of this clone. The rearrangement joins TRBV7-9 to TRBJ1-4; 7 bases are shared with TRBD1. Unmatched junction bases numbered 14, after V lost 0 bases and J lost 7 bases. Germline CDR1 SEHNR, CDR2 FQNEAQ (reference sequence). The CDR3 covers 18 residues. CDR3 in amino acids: CASSLASQGTVYPEKLFF. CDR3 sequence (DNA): TGTGCCAGCAGCTTAGCGTCACAGGGGACTGTATATCCTGAAAAACTGTTTTTT.

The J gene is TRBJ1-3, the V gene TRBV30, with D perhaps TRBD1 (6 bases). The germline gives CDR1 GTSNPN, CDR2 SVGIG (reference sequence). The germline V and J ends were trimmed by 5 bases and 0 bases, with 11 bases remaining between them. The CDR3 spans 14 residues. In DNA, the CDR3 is TGTGCCTGGGGAACAGGGAGCTCTGGAAACACCATATATTTT. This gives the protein CAWGTGSSGNTIYF.

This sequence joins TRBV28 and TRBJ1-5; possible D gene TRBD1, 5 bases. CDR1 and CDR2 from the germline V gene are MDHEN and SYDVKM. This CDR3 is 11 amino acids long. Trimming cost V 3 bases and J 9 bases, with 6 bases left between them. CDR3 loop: CASSLGGPQHF. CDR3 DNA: TGTGCCAGCAGTTTGGGGGGGCCCCAGCATTTT.

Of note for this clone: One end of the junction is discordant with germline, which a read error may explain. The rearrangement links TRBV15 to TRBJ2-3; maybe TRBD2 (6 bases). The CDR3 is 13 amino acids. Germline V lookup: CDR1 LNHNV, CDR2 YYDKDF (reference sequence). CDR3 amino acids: CATSRVPTSPPGF. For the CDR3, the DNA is TGTGCCACCAGCAGAGTCCCCACTAGCCCCCCGGGTTTT.

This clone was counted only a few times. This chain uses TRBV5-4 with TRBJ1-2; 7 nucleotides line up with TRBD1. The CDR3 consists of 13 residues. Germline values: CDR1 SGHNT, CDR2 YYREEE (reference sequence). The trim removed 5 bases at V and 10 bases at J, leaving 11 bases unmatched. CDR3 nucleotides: TGTGCCAGCAGTTCGGACAGGTGGTTTTCCTACACCTTC. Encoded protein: CASSSDRWFSYTF.

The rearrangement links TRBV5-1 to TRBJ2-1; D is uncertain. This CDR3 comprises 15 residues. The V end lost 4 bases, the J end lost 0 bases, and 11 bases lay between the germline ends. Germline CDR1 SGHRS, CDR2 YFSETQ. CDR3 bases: TGCGCCAGCAGCACCATGCGAAACTCCTACAATGAGCAGTTCTTC. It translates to CASSTMRNSYNEQFF.

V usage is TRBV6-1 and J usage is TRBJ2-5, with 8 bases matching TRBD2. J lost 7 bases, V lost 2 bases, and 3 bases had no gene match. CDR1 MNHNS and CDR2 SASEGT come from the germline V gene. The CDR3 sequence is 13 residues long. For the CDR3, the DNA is TGTGCCAGCAGTGAACTCGGGGGGGCGACCCAGTACTTC. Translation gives CASSELGGATQYF.

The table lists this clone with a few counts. The CDR3 here is CATRTGDVGSQPQHF. For the CDR3, the DNA is TGTGCCACCAGGACAGGGGACGTGGGTAGTCAGCCCCAGCATTTT. The chain employs TRBV2 and TRBJ1-5, with 9 bases fitting TRBD1. The CDR3 runs to 15 residues. Germline V gives CDR1 SNHLY, CDR2 FYNNEI. The V and J ends lost 10 bases and 6 bases, in that order; junction bases with no gene match: 13.

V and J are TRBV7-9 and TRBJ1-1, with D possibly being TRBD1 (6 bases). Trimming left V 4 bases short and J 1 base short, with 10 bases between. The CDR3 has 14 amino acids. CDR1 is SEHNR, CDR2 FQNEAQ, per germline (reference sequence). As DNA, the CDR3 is TGTGCCAGCAGCTCGTTGACAGGGAACACTGAAGCTTTCTTT. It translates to CASSSLTGNTEAFF. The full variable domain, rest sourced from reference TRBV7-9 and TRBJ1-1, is DTGVSQNPRHKITKRGQNVTFRCDPISEHNRLYWYRQTLGQGPEFLTYFQNEAQLEKSRLLSDRFSAERPKGSFSTLEIQRTEQGDSAMYLCASSSLTGNTEAFFGQGTRLTVV.

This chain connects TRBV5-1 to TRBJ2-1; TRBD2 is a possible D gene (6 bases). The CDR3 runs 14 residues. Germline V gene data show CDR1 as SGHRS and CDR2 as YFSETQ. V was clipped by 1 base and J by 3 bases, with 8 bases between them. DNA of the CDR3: TGCGCCAGCAGCTTGTCGGAGGGCTACAATGAGCAGTTCTTC. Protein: CASSLSEGYNEQFF.

The CDR3 loop is CASSPGRGQESYGYTF. DNA of the CDR3: TGTGCCAGCTCACCAGGACGAGGACAGGAGTCCTATGGCTACACCTTC. The chain couples TRBV18 to TRBJ1-2, with TRBD1 matching over 7 bases. Germline values: CDR1 KGHSH, CDR2 LQKENI. The V segment lost 2 bases and the J segment 4 bases; nucleotides outside the gene matches: 10. The CDR3 runs 16 residues.

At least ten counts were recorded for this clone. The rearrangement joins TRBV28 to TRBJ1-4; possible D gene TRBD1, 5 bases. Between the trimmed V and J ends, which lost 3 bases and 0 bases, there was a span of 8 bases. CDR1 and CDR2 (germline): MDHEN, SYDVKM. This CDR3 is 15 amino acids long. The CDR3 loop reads CASSFSGATNEKLFF. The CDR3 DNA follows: TGTGCCAGCAGTTTTTCGGGGGCAACTAATGAAAAACTGTTTTTT.

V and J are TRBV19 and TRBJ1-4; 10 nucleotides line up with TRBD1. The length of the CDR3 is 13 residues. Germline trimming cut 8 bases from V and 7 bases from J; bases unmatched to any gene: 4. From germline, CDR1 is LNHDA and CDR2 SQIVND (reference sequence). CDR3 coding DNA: TGTGCCAGTGGAGACAGGGGGCGTGAAAAACTGTTTTTT. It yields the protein CASGDRGREKLFF.

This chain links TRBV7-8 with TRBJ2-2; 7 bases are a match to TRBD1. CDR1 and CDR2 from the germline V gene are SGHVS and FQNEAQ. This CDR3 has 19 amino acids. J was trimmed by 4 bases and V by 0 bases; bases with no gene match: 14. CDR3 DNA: TGTGCCAGCAGCTTAGCTCCCCTTCCGGACAGGTCAACCACCGGGGAGCTGTTTTTT. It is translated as CASSLAPLPDRSTTGELFF.

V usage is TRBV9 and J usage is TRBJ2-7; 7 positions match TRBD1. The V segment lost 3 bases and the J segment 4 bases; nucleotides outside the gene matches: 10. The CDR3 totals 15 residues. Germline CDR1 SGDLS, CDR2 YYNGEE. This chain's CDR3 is CASSAFGDSSYEQYF. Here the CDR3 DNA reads TGTGCCAGCAGCGCATTTGGGGACAGCTCTTACGAGCAGTACTTC.

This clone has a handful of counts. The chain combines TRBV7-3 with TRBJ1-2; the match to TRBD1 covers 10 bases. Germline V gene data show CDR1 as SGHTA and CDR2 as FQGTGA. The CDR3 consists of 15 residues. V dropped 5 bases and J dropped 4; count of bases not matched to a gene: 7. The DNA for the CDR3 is TGTGCCAGCAGCCCCGGACAGGGGGTTAGCTATGGCTACACCTTC. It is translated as CASSPGQGVSYGYTF.

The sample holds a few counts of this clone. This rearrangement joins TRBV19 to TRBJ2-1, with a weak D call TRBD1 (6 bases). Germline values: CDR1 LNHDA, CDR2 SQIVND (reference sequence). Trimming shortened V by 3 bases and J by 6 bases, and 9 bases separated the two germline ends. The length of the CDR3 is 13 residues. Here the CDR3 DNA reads TGTGCCAGTAGTATCACAGGGTCCAATGAGCAGTTCTTC. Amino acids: CASSITGSNEQFF. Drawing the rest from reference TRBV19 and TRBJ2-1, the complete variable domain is DGGITQSPKYLFRKEGQNVTLSCEQNLNHDAMYWYRQDPGQGLRLIYYSQIVNDFQKGDIAEGYSVSREKKESFPLTVTSAQKNPTAFYLCASSITGSNEQFFGPGTRLTVL.

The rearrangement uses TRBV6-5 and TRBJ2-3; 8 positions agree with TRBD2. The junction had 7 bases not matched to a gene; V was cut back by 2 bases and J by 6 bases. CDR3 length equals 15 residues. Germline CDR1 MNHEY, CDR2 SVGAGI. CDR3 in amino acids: CASSYGGSGSDTQYF. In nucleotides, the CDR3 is TGTGCCAGCAGTTACGGTGGCAGCGGGAGTGATACGCAGTATTTT.

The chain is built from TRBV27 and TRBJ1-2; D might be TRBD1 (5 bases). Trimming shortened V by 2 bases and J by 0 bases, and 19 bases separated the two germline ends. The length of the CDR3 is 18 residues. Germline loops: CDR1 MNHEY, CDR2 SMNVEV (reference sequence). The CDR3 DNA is TGTGCCAGCAGTTTAGGGGGGGGAATGGTTGCTCCTAACTATGGCTACACCTTC. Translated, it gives CASSLGGGMVAPNYGYTF.

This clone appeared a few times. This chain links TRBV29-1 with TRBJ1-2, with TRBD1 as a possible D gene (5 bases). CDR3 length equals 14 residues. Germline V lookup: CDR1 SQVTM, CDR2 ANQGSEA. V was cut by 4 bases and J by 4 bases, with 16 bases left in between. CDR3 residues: CSVGGSSRPYGYTF. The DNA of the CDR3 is TGCAGCGTTGGGGGCTCTTCGAGACCCTATGGCTACACCTTC. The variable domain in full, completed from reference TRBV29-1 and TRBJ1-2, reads SAVISQKPSRDICQRGTSLTIQCQVDSQVTMMFWYRQQPGQSLTLIATANQGSEATYESGFVIDKFPISRPNLTFSTLTVSNMSPEDSSIYLCSVGGSSRPYGYTFGSGTRLTVV.